The rows below give T cell receptor beta chains drawn from one sample of a study of blood T cell repertoires in COVID-19. Method: immunoSEQ multiplex PCR; TCRdb's copy keeps in-frame clones and lacks some. The sample yields under 450,000 clones, just over 90% seen once. Material for sequencing was PBMCs or T cells enriched from blood (not recorded which). Receptors were obtained from a middle-aged woman who had been exposed to COVID-19. Each CDR3 is given with its conserved first and last residue. The size entry is marked missing in some rows and otherwise reads once, few, many or a size class.

clone_size	cdr3_length	v_call	cdr3_aa
NA	11	TRBV6-5	CASSSGDAEFF
NA	13	TRBV6-5	CASTQDANYGYTF
NA	18	TRBV6-2/TRBV6-3	CASSTAEGRGPGHYGYTF
NA	14	TRBV5-5	CASSPGQALYEQYF
NA	14	TRBV3-1/TRBV3-2	CASSRDRGREKLFF
NA	15	TRBV24-1	CATSDGGRNQETQYF
NA	13	TRBV5-1	CASSWGLLAEAFF
NA	12	TRBV12-3/TRBV12-4	CASSRQAYEQYF
NA	15	TRBV6-5	CASSYSRTGGNEQFF
few	16	TRBV7-9	CASSPPLRVDPYEQYF
NA	15	TRBV18	CASSPGQTSNYGYTF
NA	16	TRBV11-2	CASSRQGASGANVLTF
NA	17	TRBV7-9	CASSLGDLATYTDTQYF
NA	15	TRBV5-1	CASSITGAGANVLTF